The 2 T cell receptor beta chains below were found in one sample sequenced in a study of beta chain features in type 1 diabetes. The isolated RNA, all of it, was reverse transcribed, so expressed TCRB transcripts were what got sequenced. Profiling relied on immunoSEQ multiplex PCR, and the TCRdb table lists in-frame clones only, not all of them. The data contain 300,000 to 350,000 clones, about 14% of them seen just once; the ten biggest clones take up 6.7%. Sequencing input: central memory CD4+ T cells from blood. The receptors come from a man aged 30 to 45 in good health.

V usage is TRBV4-3 and J usage is TRBJ1-1; D is unclear. This CDR3 comprises 14 residues. Trimming cost V 1 base and J 1 base, with 7 bases left between them. The germline CDR1 and CDR2 sequences are LGHNA and YSLEER. The CDR3 DNA sequence: TGCGCCAGCAGCCAAGTACAGACGAACACTGAAGCTTTCTTT. Translation gives CASSQVQTNTEAFF.

V is TRBV4-1 and J is TRBJ2-3; D remains ambiguous. The germline V and J ends were trimmed by 8 bases and 4 bases, with 7 bases remaining between them. Germline loops: CDR1 MGHRA, CDR2 YSYEKL. The CDR3 is 11 residues long. Written as DNA, the CDR3 is TGCGCCAGCTTGTTCTCAGATACGCAGTATTTT. Translating gives CASLFSDTQYF.